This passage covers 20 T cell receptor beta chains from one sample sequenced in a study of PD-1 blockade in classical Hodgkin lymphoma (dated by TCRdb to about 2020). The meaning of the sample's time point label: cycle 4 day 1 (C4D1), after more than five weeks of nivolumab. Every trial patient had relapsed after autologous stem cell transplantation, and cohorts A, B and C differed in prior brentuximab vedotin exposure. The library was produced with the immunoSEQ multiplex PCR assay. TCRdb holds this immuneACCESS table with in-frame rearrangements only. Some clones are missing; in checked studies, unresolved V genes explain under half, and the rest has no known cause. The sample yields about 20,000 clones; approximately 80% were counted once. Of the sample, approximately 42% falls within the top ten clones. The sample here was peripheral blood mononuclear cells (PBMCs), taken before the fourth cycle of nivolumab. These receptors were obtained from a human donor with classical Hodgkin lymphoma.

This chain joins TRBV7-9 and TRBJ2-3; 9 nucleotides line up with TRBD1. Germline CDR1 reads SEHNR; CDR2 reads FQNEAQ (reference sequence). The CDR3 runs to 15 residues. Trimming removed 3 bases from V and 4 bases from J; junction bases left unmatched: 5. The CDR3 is CASSLGQGPADTQYF. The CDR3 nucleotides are TGTGCCAGCAGCTTGGGACAGGGTCCCGCAGATACGCAGTATTTT. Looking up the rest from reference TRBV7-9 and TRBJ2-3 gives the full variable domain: DTGVSQNPRHKITKRGQNVTFRCDPISEHNRLYWYRQTLGQGPEFLTYFQNEAQLEKSRLLSDRFSAERPKGSFSTLEIQRTEQGDSAMYLCASSLGQGPADTQYFGPGTRLTVL.

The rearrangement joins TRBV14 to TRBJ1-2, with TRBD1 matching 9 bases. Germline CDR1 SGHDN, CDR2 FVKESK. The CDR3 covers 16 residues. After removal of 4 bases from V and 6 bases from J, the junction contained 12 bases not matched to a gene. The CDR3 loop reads CASSLIPGQGSHGYTF. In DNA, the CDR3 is TGTGCCAGCAGCCTAATTCCGGGACAGGGCTCTCATGGCTACACCTTC.

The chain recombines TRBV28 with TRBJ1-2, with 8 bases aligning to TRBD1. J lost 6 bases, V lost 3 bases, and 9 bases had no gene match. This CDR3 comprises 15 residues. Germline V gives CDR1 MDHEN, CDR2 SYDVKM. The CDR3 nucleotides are TGTGCCAGCAGTTTGGCGGACAGGGTTCTGCATGGCTACACCTTC. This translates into CASSLADRVLHGYTF.

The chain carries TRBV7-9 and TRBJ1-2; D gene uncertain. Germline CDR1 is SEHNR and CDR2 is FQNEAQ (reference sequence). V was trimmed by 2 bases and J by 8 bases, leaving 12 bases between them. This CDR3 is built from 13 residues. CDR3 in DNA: TGTGCCAGCAGCTTAAACAGCCAGGACGGCTACACCTTC. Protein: CASSLNSQDGYTF.

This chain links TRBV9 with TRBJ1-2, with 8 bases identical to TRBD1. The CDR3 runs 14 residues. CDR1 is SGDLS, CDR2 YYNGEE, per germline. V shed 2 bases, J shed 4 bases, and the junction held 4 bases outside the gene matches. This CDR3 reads CASSVGQGGYGYTF. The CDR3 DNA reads TGTGCCAGCAGCGTCGGACAGGGAGGCTATGGCTACACCTTC.

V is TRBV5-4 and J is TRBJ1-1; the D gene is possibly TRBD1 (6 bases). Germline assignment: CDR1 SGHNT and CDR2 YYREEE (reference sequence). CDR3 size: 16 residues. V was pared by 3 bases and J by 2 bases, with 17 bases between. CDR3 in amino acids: CASSSLKDRPNTEAFF. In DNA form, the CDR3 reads TGTGCCAGCAGCTCGTTAAAGGACAGACCCAACACTGAAGCTTTCTTT.

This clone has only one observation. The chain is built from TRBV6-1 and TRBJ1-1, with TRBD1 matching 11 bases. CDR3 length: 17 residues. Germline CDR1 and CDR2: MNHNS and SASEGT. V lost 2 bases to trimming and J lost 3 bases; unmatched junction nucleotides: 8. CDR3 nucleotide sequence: TGTGCCAGCAGTGAACTCCTTACGGGACAGGGGGACACTGAAGCTTTCTTT. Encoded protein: CASSELLTGQGDTEAFF.

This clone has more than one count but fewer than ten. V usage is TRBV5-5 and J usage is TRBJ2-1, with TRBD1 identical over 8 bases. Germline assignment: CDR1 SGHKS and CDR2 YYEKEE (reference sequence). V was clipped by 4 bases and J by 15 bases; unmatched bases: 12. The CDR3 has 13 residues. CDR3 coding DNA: TGTGCCAGCAGCCAGTCAGGACAGGGTGATACGTTCTTC. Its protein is CASSQSGQGDTFF.

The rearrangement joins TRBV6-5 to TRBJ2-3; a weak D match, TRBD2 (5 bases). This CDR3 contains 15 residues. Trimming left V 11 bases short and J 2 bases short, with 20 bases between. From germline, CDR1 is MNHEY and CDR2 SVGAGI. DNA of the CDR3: TGTGCCGCCTCCTTATCCAGCGGTTCCACAGATACGCAGTATTTT. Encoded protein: CAASLSSGSTDTQYF.

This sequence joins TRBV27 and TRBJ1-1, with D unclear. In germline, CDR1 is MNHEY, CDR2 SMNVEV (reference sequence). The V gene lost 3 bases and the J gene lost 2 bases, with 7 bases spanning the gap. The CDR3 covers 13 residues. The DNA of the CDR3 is TGTGCCAGCAGTTTGGGCAGAAACACTGAAGCTTTCTTT. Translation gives CASSLGRNTEAFF.

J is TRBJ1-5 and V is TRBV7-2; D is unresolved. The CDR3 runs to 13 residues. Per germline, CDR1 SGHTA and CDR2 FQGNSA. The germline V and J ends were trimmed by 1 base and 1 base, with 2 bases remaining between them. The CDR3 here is CASSLVSNQPQHF. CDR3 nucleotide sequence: TGTGCCAGCAGCTTAGTGAGCAATCAGCCCCAGCATTTT.

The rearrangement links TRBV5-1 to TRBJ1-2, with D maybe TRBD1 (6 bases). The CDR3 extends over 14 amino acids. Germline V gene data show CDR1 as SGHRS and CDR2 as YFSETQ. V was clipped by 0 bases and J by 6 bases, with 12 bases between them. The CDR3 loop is CASSLVQGGDGYTF. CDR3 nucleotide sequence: TGCGCCAGCAGCTTGGTACAGGGAGGTGATGGCTACACCTTC.

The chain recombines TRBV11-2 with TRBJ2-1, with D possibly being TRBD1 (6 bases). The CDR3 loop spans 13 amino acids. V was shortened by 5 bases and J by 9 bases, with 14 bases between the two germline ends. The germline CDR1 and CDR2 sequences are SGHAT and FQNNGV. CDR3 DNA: TGTGCCAGCAGCGTTCCCCAGGGGTCTGAGCAGTTCTTC. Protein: CASSVPQGSEQFF.

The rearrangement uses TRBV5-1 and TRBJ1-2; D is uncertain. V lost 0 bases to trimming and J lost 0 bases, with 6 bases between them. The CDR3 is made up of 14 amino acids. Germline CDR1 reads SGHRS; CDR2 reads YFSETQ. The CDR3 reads CASSLDGTNYGYTF. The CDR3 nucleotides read TGCGCCAGCAGCTTGGACGGTACTAACTATGGCTACACCTTC. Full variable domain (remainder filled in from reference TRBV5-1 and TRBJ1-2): KAGVTQTPRYLIKTRGQQVTLSCSPISGHRSVSWYQQTPGQGLQFLFEYFSETQRNKGNFPGRFSGRQFSNSRSEMNVSTLELGDSALYLCASSLDGTNYGYTFGSGTRLTVV.

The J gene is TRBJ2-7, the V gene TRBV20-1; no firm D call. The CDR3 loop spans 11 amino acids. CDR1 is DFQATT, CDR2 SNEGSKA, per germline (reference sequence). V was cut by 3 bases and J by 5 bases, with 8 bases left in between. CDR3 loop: CSARVYDEQYF. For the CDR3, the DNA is TGCAGTGCTAGGGTCTACGACGAGCAGTACTTC.

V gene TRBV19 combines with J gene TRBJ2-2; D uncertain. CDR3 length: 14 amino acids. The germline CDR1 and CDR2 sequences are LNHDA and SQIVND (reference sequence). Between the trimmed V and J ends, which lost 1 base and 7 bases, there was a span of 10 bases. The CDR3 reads CASSIVSGVGELFF. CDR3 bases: TGTGCCAGTAGTATAGTATCGGGCGTCGGGGAGCTGTTTTTT.

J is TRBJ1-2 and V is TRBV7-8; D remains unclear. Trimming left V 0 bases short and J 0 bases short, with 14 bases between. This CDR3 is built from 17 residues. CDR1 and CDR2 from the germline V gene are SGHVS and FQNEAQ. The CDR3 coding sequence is TGTGCCAGCAGCTTAGCGGTCATAGCCCTGTCTAACTATGGCTACACCTTC. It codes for CASSLAVIALSNYGYTF.

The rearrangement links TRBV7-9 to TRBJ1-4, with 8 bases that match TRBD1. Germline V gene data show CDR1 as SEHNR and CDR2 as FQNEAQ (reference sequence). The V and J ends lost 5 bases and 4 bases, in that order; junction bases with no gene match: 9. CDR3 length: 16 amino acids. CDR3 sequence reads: CASSLGQGGGNEKLFF. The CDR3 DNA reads TGTGCCAGCAGCCTCGGACAGGGCGGCGGTAATGAAAAACTGTTTTTT.

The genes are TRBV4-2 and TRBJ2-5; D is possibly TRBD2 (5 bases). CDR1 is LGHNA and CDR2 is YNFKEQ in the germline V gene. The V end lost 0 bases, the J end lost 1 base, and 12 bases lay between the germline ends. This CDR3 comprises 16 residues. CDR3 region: CASSQDGESGQETQYF. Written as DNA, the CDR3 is TGTGCCAGCAGCCAAGATGGAGAAAGCGGCCAAGAGACCCAGTACTTC.

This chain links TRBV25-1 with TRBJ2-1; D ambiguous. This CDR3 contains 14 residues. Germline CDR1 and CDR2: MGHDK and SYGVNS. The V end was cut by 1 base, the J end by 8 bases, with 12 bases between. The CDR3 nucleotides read TGTGCCAGCAGTGAATTGGGCAGCCAAGATGAGCAGTTCTTC. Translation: CASSELGSQDEQFF.